Listed below are T cell receptor beta chains from one sample, sequenced in a study of CD8+CD57+ T cells in acquired aplastic anemia. MiXCR, run by TCRdb on the reads, gives a single entry per CDR3 protein. The sample carries tens of thousands of distinct CDR3 sequences, 75% to 85% recorded once. The material sequenced was sorted CD4+, CD8+, or CD8+CD57+ T cells (not recorded which) from PBMCs. Receptors originate from a human donor in good health, serving as a control. Each CDR3 is given with its conserved first and last residue. A D gene is named only where the DNA matches it firmly. Clone sizes are given selectively: once, few, many, or a class where the clone is expanded.

many	TRBV3-1	TRBJ1-4	.	TGTGCCAGCAGGCCGACACCGCGGCCCAATGAAAAACTGTTTTTT	CASRPTPRPNEKLFF
.	TRBV9	TRBJ1-6	.	TGTGCCAGCAGCGGAGCGGTCGGAAATGAGACACCCCTCCACTTT	CASSGAVGNETPLHF
.	TRBV6-1	TRBJ2-7	.	TGTGCCAGCAGCCCCGGGGCAGGCTCCTACGAGCAGTACTTC	CASSPGAGSYEQYF
.	TRBV11-2	TRBJ2-3	.	TGTGCCAGCAGCGTACTGTCGGGGAACACAGATACGCAGTATTTT	CASSVLSGNTDTQYF
.	TRBV2	TRBJ1-2	.	TGTGCCAGCAGGGGCAGGACGGATTTCTATGGCTACACCTTC	CASRGRTDFYGYTF
few	TRBV29-1	TRBJ1-2	TRBD1	TGCAGCGTGGGACAGCAGGGGAACTATGGCTACACCTTC	CSVGQQGNYGYTF
.	TRBV6-2/TRBV6-3	TRBJ2-7	.	TGTGCCAGCAGTTACCAGGCAGGGCGATACGAGCAGTACTTC	CASSYQAGRYEQYF
.	TRBV6-4	TRBJ2-1	TRBD2	TGTGCCAGCAGTGCGGCGGGGGGATACAATGAGCAGTTCTTC	CASSAAGGYNEQFF
.	TRBV19	TRBJ1-6	TRBD1	TGTGCCAGTACAGAGGCCACCGGGACAGGGGATTCACCCCTCCACTTT	CASTEATGTGDSPLHF
.	TRBV10-3	TRBJ1-1	.	TGTGCCAGCAGCAATATGAACACTGAAGCTTTCTTT	CASSNMNTEAFF
.	TRBV7-8	TRBJ2-3	TRBD2	TGTGCCAGCAGCTTAGCACTAGCGGGAGTCGATACGCAGTATTTT	CASSLALAGVDTQYF
few	TRBV9	TRBJ2-3	.	TGTGCCAGCAGTGTCTCCACAGATACGCAGTATTTT	CASSVSTDTQYF
.	TRBV15	TRBJ2-3	.	TGTGCCACCGGGTGGGAGGCGGACACAGATACGCAGTATTTT	CATGWEADTDTQYF
.	TRBV11-2	TRBJ2-7	TRBD1	TGTGCCAGCAGCTTGGATGGGACAGGGGGCTACGAGCAGTACTTC	CASSLDGTGGYEQYF
.	TRBV10-3	TRBJ1-1	TRBD1	TGTGCCATCAGTGAGTATAGATCGGGGACAGGGAGTAGCACTGAAGCTTTCTTT	CAISEYRSGTGSSTEAFF
.	TRBV20-1	TRBJ2-7	TRBD2	TGCAGTGCTAGTATCATTATACCCGAACTAGCGGGGGGGCGCGAGCAGTACTTC	CSASIIIPELAGGREQYF
once	TRBV11-2	TRBJ2-4	.	TGTGCCAGCAGCTTAGGGTTCGAGACCAAAAACATTCAGTACTTC	CASSLGFETKNIQYF
once	TRBV19	TRBJ1-4	.	TGTGCCAGTAGTCCCATGGCAAATGAAAAACTGTTTTTT	CASSPMANEKLFF
.	TRBV15	TRBJ1-5	TRBD1	TGTGCCACCAGCGGGGACAGGGGTGGTCAGCCCCAGCATTTT	CATSGDRGGQPQHF
.	TRBV20-1	TRBJ2-7	.	TGCAGTGCGCGCCCCCAGTGGTCCTACGAGCAGTACTTC	CSARPQWSYEQYF
.	TRBV5-1	TRBJ1-2	.	TGCGCCAGCAGCTTGGACAGGAACAGCTACACCTTC	CASSLDRNSYTF
once	TRBV20-1	TRBJ2-2	.	TGCAGTGCTAGACTGGGAGGTCCGAACACCGGGGAGCTGTTTTTT	CSARLGGPNTGELFF
.	TRBV25-1	TRBJ1-2	TRBD1	TGTGCCAGCAGTGAATCCTACGGAACAGGGGAGAACTATGGCTACACCTTC	CASSESYGTGENYGYTF
.	TRBV10-3	TRBJ1-2	.	TGTGCCATCAGTGACCAACAGGACTATGGCTACACCTTC	CAISDQQDYGYTF
.	TRBV20-1	TRBJ2-7	.	TGCAGTGCTAGAGTTGCGTCCTACGAGCAGTACTTC	CSARVASYEQYF
.	TRBV2	TRBJ2-7	.	TGTGCCAGCAGTGTCTCGGGCAACTACGAGCAGTACTTC	CASSVSGNYEQYF